The present entry profiles one T cell receptor beta chain with its context. The data originate from a study of blood T cell repertoires in COVID-19. Overall study: T cells, B-cell-depleted T cells, or PBMCs supplied cDNA or gDNA.

TCRdb keeps only in-frame clones here, not all; method: immunoSEQ multiplex PCR. The sample has some 300,000 clones, 90% to 95% seen once. Germline-derived CDR1 and CDR2 are SEHNR and FQNEAQ (reference sequence). Deletions cut 5 bases from V and 5 bases from J, with 15 bases between. There are 15 residues in the CDR3. The sequenced sample was PBMCs or T cells enriched from blood (not recorded which). The chain combines TRBV7-9 with TRBJ2-2; D is possibly TRBD2 (6 bases). The sequence derives from a woman in her twenties or thirties who had been exposed to COVID-19. This CDR3 is CASSKPGGKTGELFF. The DNA for the CDR3 is TGTGCCAGCAGCAAACCCGGAGGGAAGACCGGGGAGCTGTTTTTT.